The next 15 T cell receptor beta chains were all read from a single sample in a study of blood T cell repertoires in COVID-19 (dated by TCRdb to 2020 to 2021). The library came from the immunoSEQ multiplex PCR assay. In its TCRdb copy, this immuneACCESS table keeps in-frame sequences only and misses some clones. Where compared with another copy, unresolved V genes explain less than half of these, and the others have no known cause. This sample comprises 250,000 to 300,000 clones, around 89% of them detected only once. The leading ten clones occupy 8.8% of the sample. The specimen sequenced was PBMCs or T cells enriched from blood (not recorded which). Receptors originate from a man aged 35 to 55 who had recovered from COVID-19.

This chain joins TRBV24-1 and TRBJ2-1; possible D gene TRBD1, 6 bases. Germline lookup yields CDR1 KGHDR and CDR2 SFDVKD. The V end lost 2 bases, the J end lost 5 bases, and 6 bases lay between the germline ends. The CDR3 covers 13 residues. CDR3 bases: TGTGCCACCAGTGATTGGACAGACAATGAGCAGTTCTTC. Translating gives CATSDWTDNEQFF.

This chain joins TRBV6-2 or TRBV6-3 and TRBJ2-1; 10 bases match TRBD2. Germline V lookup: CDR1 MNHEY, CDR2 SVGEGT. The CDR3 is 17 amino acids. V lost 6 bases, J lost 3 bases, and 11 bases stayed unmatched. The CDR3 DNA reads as TGTGCCAGCAGCACGCCGGGACTAGCGCAAGACTACAATGAGCAGTTCTTC. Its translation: CASSTPGLAQDYNEQFF.

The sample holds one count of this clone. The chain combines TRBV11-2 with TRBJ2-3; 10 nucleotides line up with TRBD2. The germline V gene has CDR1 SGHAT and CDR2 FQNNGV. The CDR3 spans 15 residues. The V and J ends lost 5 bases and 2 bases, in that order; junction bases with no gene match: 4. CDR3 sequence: CASSTSGRATDTQYF. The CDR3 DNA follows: TGTGCCAGCAGCACCAGCGGGAGGGCCACAGATACGCAGTATTTT.

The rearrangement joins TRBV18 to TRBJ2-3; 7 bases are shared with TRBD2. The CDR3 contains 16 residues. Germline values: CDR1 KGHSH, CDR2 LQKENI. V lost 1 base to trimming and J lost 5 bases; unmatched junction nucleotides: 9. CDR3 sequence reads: CASSPQTGQRGDTQYF. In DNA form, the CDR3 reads TGTGCCAGCTCACCACAAACAGGTCAGCGGGGAGATACGCAGTATTTT.

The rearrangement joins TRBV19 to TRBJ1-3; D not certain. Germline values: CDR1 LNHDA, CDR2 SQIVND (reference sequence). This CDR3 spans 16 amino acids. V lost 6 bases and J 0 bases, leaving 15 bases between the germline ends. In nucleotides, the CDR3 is TGTGCCAGTAGCCGCAGGTCGTCGAGCTCTGGAAACACCATATATTTT. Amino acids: CASSRRSSSSGNTIYF.

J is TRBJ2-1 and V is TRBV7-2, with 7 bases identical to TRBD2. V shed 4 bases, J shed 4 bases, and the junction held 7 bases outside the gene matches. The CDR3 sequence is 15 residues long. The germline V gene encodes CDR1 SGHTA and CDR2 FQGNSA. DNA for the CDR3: TGTGCCAGCAGCTCAGGGAGGGGCCCGTACAATGAGCAGTTCTTC. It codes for CASSSGRGPYNEQFF.

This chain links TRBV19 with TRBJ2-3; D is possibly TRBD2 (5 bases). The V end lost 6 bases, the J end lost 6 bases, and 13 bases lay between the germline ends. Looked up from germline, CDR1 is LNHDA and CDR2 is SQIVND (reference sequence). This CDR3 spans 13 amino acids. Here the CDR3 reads CASRRGSGDTQYF. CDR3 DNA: TGTGCCAGTAGGCGCGGGTCCGGGGATACGCAGTATTTT.

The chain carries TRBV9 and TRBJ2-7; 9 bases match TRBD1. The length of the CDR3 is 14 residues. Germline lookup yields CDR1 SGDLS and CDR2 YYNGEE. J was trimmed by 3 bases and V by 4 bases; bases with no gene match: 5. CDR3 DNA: TGTGCCAGCAGCCCGGGACAGGGAGGCTACGAGCAGTACTTC. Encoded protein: CASSPGQGGYEQYF.

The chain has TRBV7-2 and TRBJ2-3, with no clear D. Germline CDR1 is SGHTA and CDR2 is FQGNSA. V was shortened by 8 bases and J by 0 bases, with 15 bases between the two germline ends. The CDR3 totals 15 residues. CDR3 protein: CASGPSRQSTDTQYF. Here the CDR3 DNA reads TGTGCCAGCGGGCCATCTCGGCAGAGCACAGATACGCAGTATTTT.

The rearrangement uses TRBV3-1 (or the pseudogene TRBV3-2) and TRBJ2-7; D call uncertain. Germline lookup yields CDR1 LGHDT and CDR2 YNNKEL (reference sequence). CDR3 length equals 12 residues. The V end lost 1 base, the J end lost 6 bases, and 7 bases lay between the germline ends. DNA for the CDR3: TGTGCCAGCAGCCAAGCCAGAACCGAGCAGTACTTC. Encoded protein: CASSQARTEQYF.

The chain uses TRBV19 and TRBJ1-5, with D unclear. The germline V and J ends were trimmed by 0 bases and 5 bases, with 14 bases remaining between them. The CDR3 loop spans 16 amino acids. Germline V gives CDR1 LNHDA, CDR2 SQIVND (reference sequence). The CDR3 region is CASSIDDTLEDQPQHF. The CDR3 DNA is TGTGCCAGTAGTATAGATGACACGCTGGAAGATCAGCCCCAGCATTTT.

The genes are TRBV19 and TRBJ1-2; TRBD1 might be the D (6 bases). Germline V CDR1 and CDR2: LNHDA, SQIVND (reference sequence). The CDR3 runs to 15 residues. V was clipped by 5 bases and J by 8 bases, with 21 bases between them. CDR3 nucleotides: TGTGCCAGTAGTGCGACCAGGGGCTCTTCCGGGGGCTACACCTTC. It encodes CASSATRGSSGGYTF.

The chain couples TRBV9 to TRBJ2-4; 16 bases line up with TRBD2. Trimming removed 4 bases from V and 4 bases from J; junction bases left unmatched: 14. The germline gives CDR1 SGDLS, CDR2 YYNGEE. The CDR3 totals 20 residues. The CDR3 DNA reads TGTGCCAGCAGCCCGAGAGGCAGAGAGGGACTAGCGGGAGGGAAAAACATTCAGTACTTC. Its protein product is CASSPRGREGLAGGKNIQYF.

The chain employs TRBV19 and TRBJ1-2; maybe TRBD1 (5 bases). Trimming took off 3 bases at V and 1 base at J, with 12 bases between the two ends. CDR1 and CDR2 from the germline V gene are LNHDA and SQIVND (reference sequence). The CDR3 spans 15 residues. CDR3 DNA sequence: TGTGCCAGTAGTATCGTGGAGGGGCGTAACTATGGCTACACCTTC. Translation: CASSIVEGRNYGYTF.

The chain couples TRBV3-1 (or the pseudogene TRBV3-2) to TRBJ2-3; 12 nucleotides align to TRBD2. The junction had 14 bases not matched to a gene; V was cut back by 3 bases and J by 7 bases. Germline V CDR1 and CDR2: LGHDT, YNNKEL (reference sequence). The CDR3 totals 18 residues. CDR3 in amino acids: CASSHFRKTSGGLNTQYF. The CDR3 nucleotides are TGTGCCAGCAGCCATTTCCGAAAAACTAGCGGGGGGCTAAATACGCAGTATTTT.